The following is a TCR beta chain sequence with its context. These data originate in a study of CD8 T cells in Susac syndrome. The CDR3 runs to 16 residues. Germline-derived CDR1 and CDR2 are SGHTA and FQGNSA. V lost 5 bases and J 6 bases, leaving 20 bases between the germline ends. Reverse transcription of 0.5 to 1 ug RNA was performed with random hexamers. From the immunoSEQ multiplex PCR reads, TCRdb called clonotypes with MiXCR, one entry per CDR3 protein. The sample holds about 120,000 distinct CDR3 sequences; 85% to 95% are singletons and the top ten take 0.12%. Sequenced material: CD8+ T cells from PBMCs. The rearrangement joins TRBV7-2 to TRBJ1-3; tentative D call: TRBD1 (6 bases). This TCR was recovered from a human donor in good health. This chain's CDR3 is CASSPDFGGPENTIYF. The DNA for the CDR3 is TGTGCCAGCAGCCCCGATTTTGGGGGGCCTGAAAACACCATATATTTT.